Listed here are 15 T cell receptor beta chains from one sample, sequenced in a study of CD8 T cells in ankylosing spondylitis. One entry per CDR3 protein results from TCRdb running MiXCR on the 5' RACE reads. Altogether 200,000 to 250,000 distinct CDR3 sequences are present, 30% to 40% being singletons, with the ten largest covering 4% to 5%. Material for sequencing was blood, either unsorted or a sorted T cell fraction (not recorded which). These receptors all stem from a male donor with ankylosing spondylitis or in good health (not recorded which).

This clonotype turned up a few times. The chain uses TRBV29-1 and TRBJ2-1, with 9 positions matching TRBD1. In germline, CDR1 is SQVTM, CDR2 ANQGSEA. The CDR3 spans 17 residues. V gave up 1 base and J gave up 1 base; unmatched junction bases: 8. CDR3 in DNA: TGCAGCGTTGAAGGGGACAGGGTATCTGGTTCCTACAATGAGCAGTTCTTC. Its protein is CSVEGDRVSGSYNEQFF.

The chain carries TRBV7-2 and TRBJ1-1, with 9 bases matching TRBD1. The CDR3 is 13 amino acids. Germline CDR1 is SGHTA and CDR2 is FQGNSA. The V gene end was trimmed by 6 bases and the J gene end by 4 bases; junction bases not matched to a gene: 3. CDR3 amino acids: CASRTTGGTEAFF. Written as DNA, the CDR3 is TGTGCCAGCAGAACGACAGGGGGCACTGAAGCTTTCTTT.

Only a few counts were recorded for this clonotype. This rearrangement joins TRBV7-2 to TRBJ1-2; a weak D match, TRBD1 (5 bases). This CDR3 region has 15 residues. V was cut by 2 bases and J by 4 bases, with 14 bases left in between. CDR1 is SGHTA and CDR2 is FQGNSA in the germline V gene. The CDR3 sequence is CASSLPRQTLYGYTF. The CDR3 DNA sequence: TGTGCCAGCAGCTTACCTCGACAGACGCTCTATGGCTACACCTTC.

V usage is TRBV20-1 and J usage is TRBJ2-7; unclear D gene. The CDR3 has 13 residues. Trimming cost V 4 bases and J 3 bases, with 13 bases left between them. Germline CDR1 and CDR2: DFQATT and SNEGSKA (reference sequence). The CDR3 loop is CSAIRGSNYEQYF. Written as DNA, the CDR3 is TGCAGTGCTATTCGAGGCAGCAACTACGAGCAGTACTTC.

The chain is built from TRBV7-8 and TRBJ2-2; D gene unclear. The CDR3 is made up of 15 amino acids. CDR1 and CDR2 (germline): SGHVS, FQNEAQ. The germline V and J ends were trimmed by 1 base and 2 bases, with 8 bases remaining between them. CDR3 nucleotide sequence: TGTGCCAGCAGCTTAGACCCAGTAAACACCGGGGAGCTGTTTTTT. Amino acids: CASSLDPVNTGELFF.

This clonotype was seen a few times. The rearrangement uses TRBV15 and TRBJ1-5; 8 nucleotides agree with TRBD1. The germline gives CDR1 LNHNV, CDR2 YYDKDF (reference sequence). Trimming cost V 0 bases and J 6 bases; bases outside gene matches: 7. The CDR3 totals 16 residues. CDR3 sequence: CATSRDGQGGVQPQHF. In DNA form, the CDR3 reads TGTGCCACCAGCAGAGATGGACAGGGAGGGGTTCAGCCCCAGCATTTT.

This rearrangement joins TRBV7-9 to TRBJ2-5; a possible D gene is TRBD1 (6 bases). The CDR3 sequence is 15 residues long. V was cut by 1 base and J by 4 bases, with 13 bases left in between. CDR1 is SEHNR, CDR2 FQNEAQ, per germline (reference sequence). Here the CDR3 DNA reads TGTGCCAGCAGCTTAGTAAAACAGGGCCGAGAGACCCAGTACTTC. This translates into CASSLVKQGRETQYF.

There are a few counts of this clonotype. The chain recombines TRBV7-9 with TRBJ2-1; D remains unclear. The V gene lost 1 base and the J gene lost 9 bases, with 7 bases spanning the gap. Germline loops: CDR1 SEHNR, CDR2 FQNEAQ (reference sequence). This CDR3 has 12 residues. The CDR3 DNA reads TGTGCCAGCAGCTTAGTGCACACTGAGCAGTTCTTC. Its translation: CASSLVHTEQFF.

V gene TRBV7-8 combines with J gene TRBJ2-7, with 12 bases aligning to TRBD1. The CDR3 loop spans 15 amino acids. Germline-derived CDR1 and CDR2 are SGHVS and FQNEAQ. With V trimmed by 5 bases and J by 6 bases, 8 bases remained unmatched. CDR3 DNA sequence: TGTGCCAGCAGCCTGCCGGGACAGGGGGCCCCCGAGCAGTACTTC. This gives the protein CASSLPGQGAPEQYF.

The chain has TRBV7-2 and TRBJ2-7; a possible D gene is TRBD1 (5 bases). Trimming pared 7 bases from V and 6 bases from J, leaving 13 bases between. The CDR3 loop spans 12 amino acids. Germline CDR1 is SGHTA and CDR2 is FQGNSA. CDR3 in DNA: TGTGCCAGCACCCCCTTAGGGGTCGAGCAGTACTTC. It specifies CASTPLGVEQYF.

This chain connects TRBV25-1 to TRBJ1-1; tentative D call: TRBD1 (6 bases). The germline CDR1 and CDR2 sequences are MGHDK and SYGVNS. The CDR3 sequence is 15 residues long. The V and J ends lost 3 bases and 4 bases respectively, with 15 bases between them. CDR3 amino acids: CASSETGGSGTEAFF. CDR3 nucleotide sequence: TGTGCCAGCAGTGAGACGGGGGGCTCGGGCACTGAAGCTTTCTTT.

This clonotype was detected a few times. The V and J genes are TRBV20-1 and TRBJ2-1; D gene uncertain. This CDR3 has 10 amino acids. The V and J ends lost 6 bases and 7 bases respectively, with 7 bases between them. The germline V gene has CDR1 DFQATT and CDR2 SNEGSKA (reference sequence). CDR3 nucleotides: TGCAGTGCAGATCGGAATGAGCAGTTCTTC. Translation: CSADRNEQFF.

The rearrangement links TRBV6-2 or TRBV6-3 to TRBJ2-7; possibly TRBD1 for D (5 bases). This CDR3 spans 13 amino acids. V gave up 2 bases and J gave up 2 bases, with 7 bases separating them. Per the germline V gene, CDR1 is MNHEY and CDR2 is SVGEGT. This CDR3 reads CASSYDSTYEQYF. Here the CDR3 DNA reads TGTGCCAGCAGTTACGACAGCACCTACGAGCAGTACTTC.

The gene calls are TRBV4-1 and TRBJ2-5; D is ambiguous. CDR3 length: 13 amino acids. Germline V gives CDR1 MGHRA, CDR2 YSYEKL. The ends were cut back, 2 bases at V and 9 bases at J, with 13 bases in the middle. CDR3 DNA: TGCGCCAGCAGCCAACTAGAAGCAAGAGCCCAGTACTTC. It translates to CASSQLEARAQYF.

V and J are TRBV7-8 and TRBJ2-7, with D perhaps TRBD2 (6 bases). V lost 2 bases and J lost 2, with 13 bases in between. Germline loops: CDR1 SGHVS, CDR2 FQNEAQ. CDR3 size: 15 residues. The CDR3 reads CASSLYWDSTYEQYF. The DNA of the CDR3 is TGTGCCAGCAGCTTATATTGGGACTCCACCTACGAGCAGTACTTC.